This T cell receptor beta chain was documented in a study of T cell changes during pregnancy in multiple sclerosis. The assay was immunoSEQ multiplex PCR, and TCRdb's table has in-frame clones only and misses some. The sample carries about 51,000 clones, roughly 93% recorded once. The CDR3 runs to 15 residues. The germline V gene encodes CDR1 MNHEY and CDR2 SVGAGI. The ends were cut back, 5 bases at V and 6 bases at J, with 19 bases in the middle. The sequencing used peripheral blood, collected in the second trimester of pregnancy. The TCR comes from a female donor with multiple sclerosis, enrolled in a pregnancy study. The chain joins TRBV6-5 to TRBJ1-2; a possible D gene is TRBD1 (5 bases). This chain's CDR3 is CASSRTAGIANGYTF. The DNA for the CDR3 is TGTGCCAGCAGTCGCACGGCAGGGATAGCAAATGGCTACACCTTC.